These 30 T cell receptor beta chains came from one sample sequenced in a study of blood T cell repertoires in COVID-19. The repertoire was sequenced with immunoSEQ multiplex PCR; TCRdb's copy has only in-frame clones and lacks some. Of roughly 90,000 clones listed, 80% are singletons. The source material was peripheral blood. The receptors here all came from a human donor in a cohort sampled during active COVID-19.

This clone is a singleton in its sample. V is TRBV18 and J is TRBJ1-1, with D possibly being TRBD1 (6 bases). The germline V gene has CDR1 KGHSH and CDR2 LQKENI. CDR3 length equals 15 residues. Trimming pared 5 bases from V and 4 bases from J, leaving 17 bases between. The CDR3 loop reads CASSSVAGDITEAFF. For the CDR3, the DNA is TGTGCCAGCTCAAGTGTTGCAGGGGATATCACTGAAGCTTTCTTT.

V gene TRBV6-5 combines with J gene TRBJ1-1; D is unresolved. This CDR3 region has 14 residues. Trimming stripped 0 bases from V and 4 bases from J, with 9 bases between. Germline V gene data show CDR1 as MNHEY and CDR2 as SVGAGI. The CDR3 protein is CASSYSVKSTEAFF. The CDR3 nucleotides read TGTGCCAGCAGTTACTCGGTCAAGAGCACTGAAGCTTTCTTT.

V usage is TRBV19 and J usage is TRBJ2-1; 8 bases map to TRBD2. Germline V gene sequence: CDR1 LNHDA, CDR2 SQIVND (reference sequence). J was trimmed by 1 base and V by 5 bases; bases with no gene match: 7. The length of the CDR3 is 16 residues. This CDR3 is CASSRQAGASYNEQFF. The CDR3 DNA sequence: TGTGCCAGTAGTCGCCAAGCGGGAGCGTCCTACAATGAGCAGTTCTTC.

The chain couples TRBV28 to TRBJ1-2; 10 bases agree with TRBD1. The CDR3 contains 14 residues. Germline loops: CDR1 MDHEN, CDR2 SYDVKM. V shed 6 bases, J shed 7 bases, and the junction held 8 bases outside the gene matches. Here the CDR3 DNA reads TGTGCCAGCAGCCCGGGACAGGGGTCTACTGGCTACACCTTC. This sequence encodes CASSPGQGSTGYTF.

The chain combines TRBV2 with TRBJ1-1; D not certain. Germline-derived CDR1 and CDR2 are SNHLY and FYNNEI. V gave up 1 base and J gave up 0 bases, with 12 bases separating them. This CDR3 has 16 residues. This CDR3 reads CASSEDIMFMNTEAFF. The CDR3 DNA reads TGTGCCAGCAGTGAAGACATAATGTTCATGAACACTGAAGCTTTCTTT.

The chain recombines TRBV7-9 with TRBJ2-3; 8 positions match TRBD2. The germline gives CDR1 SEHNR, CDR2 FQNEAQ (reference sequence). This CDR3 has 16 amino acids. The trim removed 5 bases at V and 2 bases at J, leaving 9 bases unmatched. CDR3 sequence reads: CASSVTGGGPTDTQYF. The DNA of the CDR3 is TGTGCCAGCAGCGTCACGGGGGGGGGCCCCACAGATACGCAGTATTTT.

The CDR3 here is CASSYSTSGHGYEQYF. The CDR3 nucleotides read TGTGCCAGCAGTTACTCGACTAGCGGCCATGGATACGAGCAGTACTTC. This chain uses TRBV6-5 with TRBJ2-7, with 9 bases lining up with TRBD2. Germline trimming cut 0 bases from V and 4 bases from J; bases unmatched to any gene: 7. In germline, CDR1 is MNHEY, CDR2 SVGAGI. There are 16 residues in the CDR3.

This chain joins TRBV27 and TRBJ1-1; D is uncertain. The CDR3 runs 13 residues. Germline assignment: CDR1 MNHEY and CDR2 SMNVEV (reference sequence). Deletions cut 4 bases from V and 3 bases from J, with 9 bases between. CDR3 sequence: CASSSKADTEAFF. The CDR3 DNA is TGTGCCAGCAGTTCTAAGGCGGACACTGAAGCTTTCTTT.

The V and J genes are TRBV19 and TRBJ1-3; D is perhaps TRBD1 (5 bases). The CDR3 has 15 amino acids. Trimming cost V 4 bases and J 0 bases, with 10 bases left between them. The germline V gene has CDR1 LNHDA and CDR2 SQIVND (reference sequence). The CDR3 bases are TGTGCCAGTAGTACCGACAGTTACTCTGGAAACACCATATATTTT. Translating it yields CASSTDSYSGNTIYF.

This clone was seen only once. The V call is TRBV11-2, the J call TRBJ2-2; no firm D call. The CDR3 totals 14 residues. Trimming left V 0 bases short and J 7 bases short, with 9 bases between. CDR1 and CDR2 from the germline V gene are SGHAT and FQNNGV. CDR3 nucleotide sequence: TGTGCCAGCAGCTTAGACTCTATCCTCGGGGAGCTGTTTTTT. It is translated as CASSLDSILGELFF.

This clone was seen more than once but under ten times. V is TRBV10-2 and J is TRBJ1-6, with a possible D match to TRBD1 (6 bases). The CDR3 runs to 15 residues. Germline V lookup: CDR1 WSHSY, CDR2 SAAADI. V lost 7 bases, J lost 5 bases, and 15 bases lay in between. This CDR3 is CASNSRDTDNSPLHF. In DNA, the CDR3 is TGCGCCAGCAATTCCCGGGACACCGATAATTCACCCCTCCACTTT.

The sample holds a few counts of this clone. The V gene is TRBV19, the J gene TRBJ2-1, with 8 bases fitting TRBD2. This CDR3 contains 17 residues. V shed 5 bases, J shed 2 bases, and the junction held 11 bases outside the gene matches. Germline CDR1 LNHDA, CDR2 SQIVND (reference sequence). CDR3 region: CASSGYSGGGPYNEQFF. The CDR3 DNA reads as TGTGCCAGTAGTGGCTACTCGGGGGGGGGCCCCTACAATGAGCAGTTCTTC.

CDR3: CASKNLGRGRGTDTQYF. The CDR3 bases are TGTGCCAGTAAGAATTTGGGCAGGGGGCGCGGCACAGATACGCAGTATTTT. The chain employs TRBV19 and TRBJ2-3, with 8 bases lining up with TRBD1. The CDR3 consists of 17 residues. The V gene end was trimmed by 7 bases and the J gene end by 1 base; junction bases not matched to a gene: 13. The germline V gene encodes CDR1 LNHDA and CDR2 SQIVND (reference sequence).

The CDR3 loop reads CASSETGGTYEQYF. CDR3 nucleotide sequence: TGCGCCAGCAGTGAGACAGGGGGGACCTACGAGCAGTACTTC. The chain couples TRBV10-1 to TRBJ2-7, with 8 bases lining up with TRBD1. The V gene's germline CDR1 is WNHNN and CDR2 SYGVQD (reference sequence). With 2 bases clipped from V and 2 bases from J, the junction kept 2 bases outside the gene matches. This CDR3 spans 14 amino acids.

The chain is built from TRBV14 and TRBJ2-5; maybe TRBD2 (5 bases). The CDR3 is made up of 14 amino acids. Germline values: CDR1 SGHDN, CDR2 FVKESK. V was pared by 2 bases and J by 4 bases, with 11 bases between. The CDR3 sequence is CASSQLGARETQYF. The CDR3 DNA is TGTGCCAGCAGCCAATTGGGAGCGAGAGAGACCCAGTACTTC.

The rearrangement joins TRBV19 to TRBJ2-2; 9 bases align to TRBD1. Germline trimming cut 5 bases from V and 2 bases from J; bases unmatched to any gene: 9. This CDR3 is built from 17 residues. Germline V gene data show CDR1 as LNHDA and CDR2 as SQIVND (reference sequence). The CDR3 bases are TGTGCCAGTAGTTCCCCACAGGGGGCAGTAAACACCGGGGAGCTGTTTTTT. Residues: CASSSPQGAVNTGELFF.

In DNA form, the CDR3 reads TGTGCCAGCAGACCCGACAGGAGTGGTACAGATACGCAGTATTTT. Translated: CASRPDRSGTDTQYF. This chain uses TRBV6-5 with TRBJ2-3, with a weak D call TRBD1 (6 bases). Germline V gene lookup returns CDR1 MNHEY and CDR2 SVGAGI. The V and J ends lost 6 bases and 3 bases respectively, with 16 bases between them. CDR3 length: 15 residues.

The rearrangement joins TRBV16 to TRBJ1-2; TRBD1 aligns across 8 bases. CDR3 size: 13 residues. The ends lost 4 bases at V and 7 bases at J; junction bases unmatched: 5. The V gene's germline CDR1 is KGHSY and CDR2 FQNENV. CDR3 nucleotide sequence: TGTGCCAGCAGCCCAGGACAGGGAAGTGGCTACACCTTC. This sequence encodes CASSPGQGSGYTF.

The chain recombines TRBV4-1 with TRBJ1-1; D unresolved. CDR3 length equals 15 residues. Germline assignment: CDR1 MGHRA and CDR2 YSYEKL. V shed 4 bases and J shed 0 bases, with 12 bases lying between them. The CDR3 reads CASSLTTSMNTEAFF. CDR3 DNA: TGCGCCAGCAGCCTAACGACTAGCATGAACACTGAAGCTTTCTTT.

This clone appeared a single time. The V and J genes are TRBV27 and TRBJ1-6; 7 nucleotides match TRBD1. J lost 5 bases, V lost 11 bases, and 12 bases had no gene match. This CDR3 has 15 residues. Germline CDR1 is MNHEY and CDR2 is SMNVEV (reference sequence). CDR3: CASSSRDSHNSPLHF. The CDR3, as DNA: TGTGCCTCGAGTTCCCGGGACAGTCATAATTCACCCCTCCACTTT.

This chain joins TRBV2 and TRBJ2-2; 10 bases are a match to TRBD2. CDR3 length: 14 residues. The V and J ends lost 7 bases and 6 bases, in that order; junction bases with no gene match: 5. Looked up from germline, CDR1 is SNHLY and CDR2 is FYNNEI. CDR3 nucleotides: TGTGCCAGCAAGCGGGAGGGCATAGCCGGGGAGCTGTTTTTT. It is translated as CASKREGIAGELFF.

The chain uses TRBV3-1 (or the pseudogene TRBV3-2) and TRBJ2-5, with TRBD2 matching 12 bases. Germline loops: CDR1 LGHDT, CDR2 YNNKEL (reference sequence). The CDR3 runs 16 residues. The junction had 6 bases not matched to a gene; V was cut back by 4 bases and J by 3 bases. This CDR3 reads CASSPGASGGEETQYF. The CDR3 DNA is TGTGCCAGCAGCCCCGGGGCTAGCGGGGGGGAAGAGACCCAGTACTTC.

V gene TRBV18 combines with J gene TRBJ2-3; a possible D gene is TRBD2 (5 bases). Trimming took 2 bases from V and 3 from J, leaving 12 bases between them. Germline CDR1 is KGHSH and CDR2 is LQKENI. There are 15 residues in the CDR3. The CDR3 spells CASSPTLVGTDTQYF. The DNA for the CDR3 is TGTGCCAGCTCACCAACACTAGTGGGTACAGATACGCAGTATTTT.

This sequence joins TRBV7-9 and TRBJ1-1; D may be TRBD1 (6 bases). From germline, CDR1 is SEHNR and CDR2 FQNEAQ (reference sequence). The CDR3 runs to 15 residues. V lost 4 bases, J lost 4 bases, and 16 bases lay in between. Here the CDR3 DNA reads TGTGCCAGCAGCTCCAGGGGTAAAGGGGGCACTGAAGCTTTCTTT. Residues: CASSSRGKGGTEAFF. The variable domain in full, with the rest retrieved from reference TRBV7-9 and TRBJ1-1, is DTGVSQNPRHKITKRGQNVTFRCDPISEHNRLYWYRQTLGQGPEFLTYFQNEAQLEKSRLLSDRFSAERPKGSFSTLEIQRTEQGDSAMYLCASSSRGKGGTEAFFGQGTRLTVV.

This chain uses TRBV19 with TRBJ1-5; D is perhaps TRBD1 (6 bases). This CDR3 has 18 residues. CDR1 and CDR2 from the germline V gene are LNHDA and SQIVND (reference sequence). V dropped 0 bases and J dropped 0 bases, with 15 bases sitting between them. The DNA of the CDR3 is TGTGCCAGTAGTATAGACGGGGGGGACACCTATAGCAATCAGCCCCAGCATTTT. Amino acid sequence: CASSIDGGDTYSNQPQHF.

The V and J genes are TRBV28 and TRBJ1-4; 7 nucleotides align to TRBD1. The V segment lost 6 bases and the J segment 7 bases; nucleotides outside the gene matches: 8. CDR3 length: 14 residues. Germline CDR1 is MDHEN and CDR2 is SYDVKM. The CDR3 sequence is CASRRQGPPEKLFF. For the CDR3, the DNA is TGTGCCAGCAGAAGACAGGGTCCCCCTGAAAAACTGTTTTTT.

Here the CDR3 DNA reads TGCGCCAGCAGCCAAGCAACCGGGGCTGAAGCTTTCTTT. Amino acid sequence: CASSQATGAEAFF. The rearrangement joins TRBV4-1 to TRBJ1-1, with D unclear. The V gene lost 1 base and the J gene lost 6 bases, with 9 bases spanning the gap. Germline CDR1 MGHRA, CDR2 YSYEKL. CDR3 size: 13 residues.

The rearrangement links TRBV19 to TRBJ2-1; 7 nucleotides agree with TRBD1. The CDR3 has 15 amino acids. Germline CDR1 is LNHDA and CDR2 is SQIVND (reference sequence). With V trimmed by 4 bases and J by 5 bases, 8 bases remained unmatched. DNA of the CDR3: TGTGCCAGTAGTAAGAGTGGGACAGTCAACAATGAGCAGTTCTTC. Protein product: CASSKSGTVNNEQFF.

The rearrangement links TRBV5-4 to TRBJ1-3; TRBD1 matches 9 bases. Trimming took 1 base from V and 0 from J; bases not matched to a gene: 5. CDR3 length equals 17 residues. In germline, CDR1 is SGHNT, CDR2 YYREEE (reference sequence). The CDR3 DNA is TGTGCCAGCAGCTTGAACCCGACAGGGGGCTCTGGAAACACCATATATTTT. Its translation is CASSLNPTGGSGNTIYF. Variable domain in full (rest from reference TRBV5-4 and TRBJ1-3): ETGVTQSPTHLIKTRGQQVTLRCSSQSGHNTVSWYQQALGQGPQFIFQYYREEENGRGNFPPRFSGLQFPNYSSELNVNALELDDSALYLCASSLNPTGGSGNTIYFGEGSWLTVV.

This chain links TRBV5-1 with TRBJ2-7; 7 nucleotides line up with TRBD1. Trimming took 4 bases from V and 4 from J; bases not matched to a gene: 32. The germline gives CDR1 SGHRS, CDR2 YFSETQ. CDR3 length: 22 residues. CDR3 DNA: TGCGCCAGCAGCCCACTGGGACGGACAGGAGCCCTACTTAAATTACTAGTTTACGAGCAGTACTTC. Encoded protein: CASSPLGRTGALLKLLVYEQYF.